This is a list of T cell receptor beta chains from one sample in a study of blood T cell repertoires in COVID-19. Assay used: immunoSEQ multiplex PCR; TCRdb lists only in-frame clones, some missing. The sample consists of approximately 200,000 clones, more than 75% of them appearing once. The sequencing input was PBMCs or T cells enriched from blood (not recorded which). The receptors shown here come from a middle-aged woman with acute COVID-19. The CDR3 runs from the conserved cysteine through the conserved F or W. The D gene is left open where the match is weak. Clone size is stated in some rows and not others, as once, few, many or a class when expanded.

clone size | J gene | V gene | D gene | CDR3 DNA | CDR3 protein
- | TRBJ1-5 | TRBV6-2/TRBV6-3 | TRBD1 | TGTGCCAGCAGTGAGACAGGGGGTAGCAATCAGCCCCAGCATTTT | CASSETGGSNQPQHF
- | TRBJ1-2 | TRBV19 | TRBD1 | TGTGCCACCTCCCCCGGGACAGCAGATTATGGCTACACCTTC | CATSPGTADYGYTF
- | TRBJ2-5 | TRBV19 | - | TGTGCCAGTAGTCGAGATGACGGGTTAGGCCAAGAGACCCAGTACTTC | CASSRDDGLGQETQYF
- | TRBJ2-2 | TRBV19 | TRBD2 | TGTGCCAGTAAGACTAGCAGACGGAACACCGGGGAGCTGTTTTTT | CASKTSRRNTGELFF
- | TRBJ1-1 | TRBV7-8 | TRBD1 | TGTGCCAGCACCCGGACAGGTAGCACTGAAGCTTTCTTT | CASTRTGSTEAFF
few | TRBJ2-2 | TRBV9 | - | TGTGCCAGCAGCGCCACGGGGATCACCGGGGAGCTGTTTTTT | CASSATGITGELFF
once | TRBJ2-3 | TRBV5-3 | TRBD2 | TGTGCCAGAAGCTTGGTTACTAGCGGGGGAGCACTTACTAGCACAGATACGCAGTATTTT | CARSLVTSGGALTSTDTQYF
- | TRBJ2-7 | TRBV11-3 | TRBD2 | TGTGCCAGCAGCTTGACTAGCGGGGGGGCCTACGAGCAGTACTTC | CASSLTSGGAYEQYF
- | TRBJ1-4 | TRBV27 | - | TGTGCCAGCAGTGTGCGGACGGGAGCAACTAATGAAAAACTGTTTTTT | CASSVRTGATNEKLFF
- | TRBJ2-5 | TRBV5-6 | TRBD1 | TGTGCCAGCAGCTTGGGAAGGGGGCCTCAAGAGACCCAGTACTTC | CASSLGRGPQETQYF
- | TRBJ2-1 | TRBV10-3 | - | TGTGCCATCAGTGAGTCTAGGGCCACAAGCGGGCACAATGAGCAGTTCTTC | CAISESRATSGHNEQFF
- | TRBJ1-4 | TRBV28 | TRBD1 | TGTGCCAGCAGTCTCAGACAGGGTGCAGATGAAAAACTGTTTTTT | CASSLRQGADEKLFF
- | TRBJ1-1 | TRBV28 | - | TGTGCCAGCAGTTTATTTCGTGAAGCTTTCTTT | CASSLFREAFF
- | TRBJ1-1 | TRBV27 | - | TGTGCCAGCAGGGCCGCGGGGGTTGGATTGAACACTGAAGCTTTCTTT | CASRAAGVGLNTEAFF
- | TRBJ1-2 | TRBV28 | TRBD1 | TGTGCCAGCTCCTCCTCCGGGACAGGGCAGGGCTACACCTTC | CASSSSGTGQGYTF
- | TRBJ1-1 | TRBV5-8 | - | TGTGCCAGCAGCTTGACAGAGGGCACTGAAGCTTTCTTT | CASSLTEGTEAFF
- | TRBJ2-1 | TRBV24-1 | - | TGTGCCACCAGTGACGAGGTCGATGAGCAGTTCTTC | CATSDEVDEQFF
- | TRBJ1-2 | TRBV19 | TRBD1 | TGTGCCAGTAGTATACAGACAGGGGCTGGTGGCTACACCTTC | CASSIQTGAGGYTF
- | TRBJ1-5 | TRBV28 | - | TGTGCCAGCAGCCCCCACCTTGGGGGCGCAAATCAGCCCCAGCATTTT | CASSPHLGGANQPQHF
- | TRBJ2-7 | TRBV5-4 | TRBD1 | TGTGCCAGCAGCGCCAGTCCGGGACAGGGGGCGTACGAGCAGTACTTC | CASSASPGQGAYEQYF
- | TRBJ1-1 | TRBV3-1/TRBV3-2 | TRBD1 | TGTGCCAGCAGCGCTCAGACAGGGGGCACTGAAGCTTTCTTT | CASSAQTGGTEAFF
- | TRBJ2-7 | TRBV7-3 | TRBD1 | TGTGCCAGCAGCTCTCAGGGGGCCGGGTCCTACGAGCAGTACTTC | CASSSQGAGSYEQYF
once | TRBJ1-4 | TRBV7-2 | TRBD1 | TGTGCCAGCAGCCACGGGGACAGGGGGCGAGAAAAACTGTTTTTT | CASSHGDRGREKLFF
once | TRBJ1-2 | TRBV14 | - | TGTGCCAGCAGCCAAGATATGTCAGGTCTTATCTATGGCTACACCTTC | CASSQDMSGLIYGYTF
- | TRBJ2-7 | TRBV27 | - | TGTGCCAGCAGTCCACAGGGTTTTGGGGAGCAGTACTTC | CASSPQGFGEQYF
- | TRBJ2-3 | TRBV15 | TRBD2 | TGTGCCACCAGCAGAGATAGACTAGCGGAAGATACGCAGTATTTT | CATSRDRLAEDTQYF
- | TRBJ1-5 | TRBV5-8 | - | TGTGCCAGCTTCCACTTTAGCAATCAGCCCCAGCATTTT | CASFHFSNQPQHF
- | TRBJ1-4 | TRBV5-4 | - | TGTGCCAGCAGCTTGGGTAGCGGTAATGAAAAACTGTTTTTT | CASSLGSGNEKLFF
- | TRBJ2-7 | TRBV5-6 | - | TGTGCCAGCAGCTTTGGGGCCAGCGAGCAGTACTTC | CASSFGASEQYF
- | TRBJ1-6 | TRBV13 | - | TGTGCCAGCGGACCTGGGCGGGGGAATTCACCCCTCCACTTT | CASGPGRGNSPLHF
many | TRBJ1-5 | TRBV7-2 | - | TGTGCCAGCAGCTTCGACTATTATAGCAATCAGCCCCAGCATTTT | CASSFDYYSNQPQHF
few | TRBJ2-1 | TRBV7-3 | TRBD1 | TGTGCCAGCAGCGTAACAGGGGGAATATCCTACAATGAGCAGTTCTTC | CASSVTGGISYNEQFF
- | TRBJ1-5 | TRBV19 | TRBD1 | TGTGCCAGTAGTAGCGAGGGACAGATTAGCAATCAGCCCCAGCATTTT | CASSSEGQISNQPQHF
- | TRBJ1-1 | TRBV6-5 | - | TGTGCCAGCATCCTCAGGGGGAACACTGAAGCTTTCTTT | CASILRGNTEAFF
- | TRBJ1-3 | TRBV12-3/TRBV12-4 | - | TGTGCCAGCACCCTACAGGTGAACACCATATATTTT | CASTLQVNTIYF
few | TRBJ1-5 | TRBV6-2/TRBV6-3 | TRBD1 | TGTGCCAGCAGTGATAGGACAGGAGCTCGGCAGCCCCAGCATTTT | CASSDRTGARQPQHF
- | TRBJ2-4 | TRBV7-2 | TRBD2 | TGTGCCAGCAGCTTAGGCCCAGCGGGAGGGCCTCGGTCCAAAAACATTCAGTACTTC | CASSLGPAGGPRSKNIQYF
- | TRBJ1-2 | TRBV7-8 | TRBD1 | TGTGCCAGCAGCTTAGATCGGGACAGTTCGTTCACCTTC | CASSLDRDSSFTF
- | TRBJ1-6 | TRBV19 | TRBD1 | TGTGCCAGTAGTATCAACGACAGGGATGGTTCACCCCTCCACTTT | CASSINDRDGSPLHF
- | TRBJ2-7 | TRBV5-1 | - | TGCGCCAGCAGCTTTACCACAGATTCCTACGAGCAGTACTTC | CASSFTTDSYEQYF
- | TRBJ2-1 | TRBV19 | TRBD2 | TGTGCCAGTAGTTGGGCAGGACGCGGGAGCTCCTACAATGAGCAGTTCTTC | CASSWAGRGSSYNEQFF
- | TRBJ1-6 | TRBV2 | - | TGTGCCTCCGATCGCCTCGGGACAAGTAATTCACCCCTCCACTTT | CASDRLGTSNSPLHF
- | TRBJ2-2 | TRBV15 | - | TGTGCCACCAGCAGAGATAGTGAATCGAACACCGGGGAGCTGTTTTTT | CATSRDSESNTGELFF
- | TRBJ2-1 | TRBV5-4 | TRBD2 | TGTGCCAGCAGAACGGGACTAGGGTCCTACAATGAGCAGTTCTTC | CASRTGLGSYNEQFF
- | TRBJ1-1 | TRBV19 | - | TGTGCCAGTAGTGGGGTGAGCAGCCTGGAGGACACTGAAGCTTTCTTT | CASSGVSSLEDTEAFF
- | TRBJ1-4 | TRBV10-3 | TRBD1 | TGTGCCACCTCCGGGACAGGGGATGAAAAACTGTTTTTT | CATSGTGDEKLFF
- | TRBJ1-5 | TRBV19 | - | TGTGCCAGTAGTATAACTCTTGACAGTCACAATCAGCCCCAGCATTTT | CASSITLDSHNQPQHF
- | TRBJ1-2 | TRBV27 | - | TGTGCCAGCAGCCCCATCGGGAGGGACTCCTATGGCTACACCTTC | CASSPIGRDSYGYTF
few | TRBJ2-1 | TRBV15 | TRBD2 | TGTGCCACCAGCAGAGTGGCTAGCGGGAGTGATGAGCAGTTCTTC | CATSRVASGSDEQFF
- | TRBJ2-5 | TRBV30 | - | TGTGCCTGGACTACCGGTAGGGGTAAGGAGACCCAGTACTTC | CAWTTGRGKETQYF
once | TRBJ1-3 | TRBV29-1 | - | TGCAGCGTTGAAGGGCGGGGTGAAAACACCATATATTTT | CSVEGRGENTIYF
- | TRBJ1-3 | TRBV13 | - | TGTGCCAGCAGCCAGGACTCTAGAAACACCATATATTTT | CASSQDSRNTIYF
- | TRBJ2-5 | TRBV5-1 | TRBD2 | TGCGCCAGCAGCTCATTAGCGGGAGAGGTTGGGGAGACCCAGTACTTC | CASSSLAGEVGETQYF
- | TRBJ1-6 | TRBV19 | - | TGTGCCAGTAGTAGCAGGTTCTCCTATAATTCACCCCTCCACTTT | CASSSRFSYNSPLHF
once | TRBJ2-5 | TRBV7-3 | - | TGTGCCAGCAGCCACAACGGGGAGACCCAGTACTTC | CASSHNGETQYF